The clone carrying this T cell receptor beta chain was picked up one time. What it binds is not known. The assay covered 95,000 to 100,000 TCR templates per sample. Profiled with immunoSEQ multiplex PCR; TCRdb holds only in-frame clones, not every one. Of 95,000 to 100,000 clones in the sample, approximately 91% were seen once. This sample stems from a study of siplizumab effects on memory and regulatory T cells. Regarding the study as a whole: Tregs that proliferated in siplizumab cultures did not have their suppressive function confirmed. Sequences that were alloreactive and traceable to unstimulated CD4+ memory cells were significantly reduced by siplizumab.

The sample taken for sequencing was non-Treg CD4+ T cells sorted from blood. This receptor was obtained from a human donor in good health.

The CDR3 sequence is CASSEPPIGKQYF. The CDR3 DNA sequence: TGTGCCAGCAGTGAACCCCCGATTGGGAAGCAGTACTTC. The genes are TRBV6-1 and TRBJ2-7; unclear D gene. The V gene lost 2 bases and the J gene lost 8 bases, with 13 bases spanning the gap. The CDR3 loop spans 13 amino acids. From germline, CDR1 is MNHNS and CDR2 SASEGT.